These T cell receptor beta chains were read from a single sample in a study of OX40 agonist ivuxolimab in advanced cancers. The assay was immunoSEQ multiplex PCR, and TCRdb's table has in-frame clones only and misses some. Among around 44,000 clones listed, about 86% were seen once. The sample in question was CD4+ or CD8+ T cells sorted from blood, obtained in a trial of the OX40 agonist ivuxolimab. The receptors shown here come from an adult with an advanced solid tumor such as melanoma, head and neck, liver or kidney cancer. Both conserved end residues are part of each CDR3.

v_call	cdr3_aa
TRBV9	CASSVEGVGTGNSPLHF
TRBV6-5	CASSYQGPGTEAFF
TRBV27	CASSNRATEAFF
TRBV19	CASSIDSQGSGQYF
TRBV7-8	CASSLVGGPRDEQYF
TRBV27	CASSWQTSGGADTQYF
TRBV7-8	CASSFRWDRVNEQFF
TRBV2	CASVAGMGTGELFF
TRBV10-3	CAISESGLNSNQPQHF
TRBV7-8	CASSPRRVRGDGYTF
TRBV11-2	CASSLSWAGTNSNEQFF
TRBV4-3	CASSQEGQPYNEQFF
TRBV30	CAWSNIAGGDTGELFF
TRBV28	CASSLRTSDEQFF
TRBV7-2	CASSLSRGEQFF
TRBV20-1	CSPKRGTEAFF
TRBV4-1	CASSLSGQAAGGNTIYF
TRBV27	CASSLGQKSTEAFF